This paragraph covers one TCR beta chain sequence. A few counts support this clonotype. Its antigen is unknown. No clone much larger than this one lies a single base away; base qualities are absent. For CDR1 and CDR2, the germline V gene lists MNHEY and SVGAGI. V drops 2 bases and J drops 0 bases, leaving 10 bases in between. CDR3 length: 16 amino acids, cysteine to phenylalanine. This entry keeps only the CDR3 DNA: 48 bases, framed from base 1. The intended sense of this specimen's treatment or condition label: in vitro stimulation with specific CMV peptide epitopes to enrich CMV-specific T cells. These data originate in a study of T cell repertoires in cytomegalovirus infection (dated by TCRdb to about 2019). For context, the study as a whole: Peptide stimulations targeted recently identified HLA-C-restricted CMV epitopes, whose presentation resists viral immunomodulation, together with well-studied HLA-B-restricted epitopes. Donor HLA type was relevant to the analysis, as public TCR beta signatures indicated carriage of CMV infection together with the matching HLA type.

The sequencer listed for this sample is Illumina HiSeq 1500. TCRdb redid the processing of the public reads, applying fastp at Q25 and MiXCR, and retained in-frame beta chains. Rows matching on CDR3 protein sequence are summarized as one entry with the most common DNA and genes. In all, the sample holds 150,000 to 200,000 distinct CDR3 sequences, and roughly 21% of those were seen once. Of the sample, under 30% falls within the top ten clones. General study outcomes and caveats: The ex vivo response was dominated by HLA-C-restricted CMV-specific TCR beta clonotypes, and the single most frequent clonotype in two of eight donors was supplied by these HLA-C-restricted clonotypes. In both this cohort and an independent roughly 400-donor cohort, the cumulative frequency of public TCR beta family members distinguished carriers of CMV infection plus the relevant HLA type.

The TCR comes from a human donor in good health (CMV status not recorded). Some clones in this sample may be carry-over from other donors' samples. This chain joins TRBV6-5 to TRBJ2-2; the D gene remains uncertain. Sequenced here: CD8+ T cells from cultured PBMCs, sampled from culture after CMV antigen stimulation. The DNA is TGTGCCAGCAGTTACGTGGCAGCAGCGAACACCGGGGAGCTGTTTTTT. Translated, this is CASSYVAAANTGELFF.